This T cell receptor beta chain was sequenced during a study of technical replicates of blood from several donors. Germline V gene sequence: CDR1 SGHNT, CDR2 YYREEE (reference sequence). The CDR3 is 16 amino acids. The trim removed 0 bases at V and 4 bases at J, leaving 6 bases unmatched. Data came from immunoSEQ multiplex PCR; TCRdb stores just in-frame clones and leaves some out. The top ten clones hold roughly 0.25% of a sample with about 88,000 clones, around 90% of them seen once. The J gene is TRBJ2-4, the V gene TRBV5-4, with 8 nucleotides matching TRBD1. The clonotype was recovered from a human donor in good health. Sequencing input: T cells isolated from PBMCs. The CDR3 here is CASSLGQGARKNIQYF. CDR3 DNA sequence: TGTGCCAGCAGCTTGGGTCAGGGGGCGAGAAAAAACATTCAGTACTTC.